The source of this T cell receptor beta chain is a study of blood T cell repertoires in COVID-19. V shed 0 bases and J shed 5 bases, with 10 bases lying between them. The CDR3 is 15 residues long. Germline V gene sequence: CDR1 LGHDT, CDR2 YNNKEL (reference sequence). TCRdb's copy holds only in-frame clones and misses some; the assay was immunoSEQ multiplex PCR. The table lists fewer than 450,000 clones, roughly 90% of them singletons. This clone showed up just a few times. The clonotype originates from a woman in her 40s with acute COVID-19. The chain couples TRBV3-1 (or the pseudogene TRBV3-2) to TRBJ1-4; weak D call: TRBD1 (5 bases). The sample was PBMCs or T cells enriched from blood (not recorded which). CDR3 sequence (DNA): TGTGCCAGCAGCCAAGAAATACGACAGAATGAAAAACTGTTTTTT. This gives the protein CASSQEIRQNEKLFF.